The 29 T cell receptor beta chains below all came from one sample that was sequenced in a study of tumor-infiltrating lymphocytes in primary liver carcinoma. The investigators made TCR beta cDNA from about 500 ng total RNA, using a constant-region primer. Three nested multiplex PCR rounds of slightly modified ARM-PCR generated TCR beta libraries. Rounds one and two of PCR, each of roughly 10 cycles, were primed with TRBV1-TRBV30 forward primers and a C-beta reverse primer. Via MiXCR, TCRdb re-called the multiplex PCR reads, giving one row per CDR3 protein. The sample holds 100,000 to 150,000 distinct CDR3 sequences, around 64% seen once. Co-extracting RNA and DNA was done with about 20-34 mg of unsorted bulk tissue as input. The sequencing input was liver tumor tissue from sampling region 3. Sample subset: tumor region T3, left-lateral pole. The receptors stem from a woman aged 55-70 years with primary liver carcinoma and hepatitis B virus infection.

Regarding this clonotype: Likely a read error: the CDR3 ends without its conserved phenylalanine or tryptophan. Here the CDR3 reads CASSLTRGQGYRGEQFC. The CDR3 DNA sequence: TGTGCCAGCAGCTTAACCCGCGGACAAGGGTACAGGGGTGAGCAGTTCTGC. This sequence joins TRBV11-2 and TRBJ2-1, with TRBD1 matching 7 bases. The CDR3 length is 17 residues. Losses at the gene ends were 2 bases for V and 9 bases for J; bases not matched to a gene: 16. Germline values: CDR1 SGHAT, CDR2 FQNNGV.

Comments on this clonotype: A much larger clone differs by one base, so this may be a read error. The genes are TRBV5-6 and TRBJ2-5; TRBD1 matches 8 bases. CDR3 size: 17 residues. V lost 2 bases to trimming and J lost 4 bases; unmatched junction nucleotides: 13. Germline V CDR1 and CDR2: SGHDT, YYEEEE. The DNA of the CDR3 is TGTGCCAGCAGCTTCTATCCGGACAGGGAATTTCGAGAGACCCAGTACTTC. It translates to CASSFYPDREFRETQYF.

The V call is TRBV12-3 or TRBV12-4, the J call TRBJ1-1; 9 bases map to TRBD1. The CDR3 is 14 residues long. Unmatched junction bases numbered 9, after V lost 6 bases and J lost 7 bases. The CDR3 spells CASSQTGGDGEAFF. CDR3 DNA: TGTGCCAGCAGCCAGACAGGGGGTGATGGTGAAGCTTTCTTT.

The rearrangement joins TRBV6-5 to TRBJ2-4; TRBD2 matches 10 bases. There are 15 residues in the CDR3. Germline CDR1 MNHEY, CDR2 SVGAGI. CDR3 sequence reads: CVSSYLAGDGNIQYF. CDR3 coding DNA: TGTGTCAGTAGTTACCTAGCGGGAGACGGGAACATTCAGTACTTC.

As concerns this clonotype: Being one base from a much bigger clone, this may be a read error. The V and J genes are TRBV28 and TRBJ2-5, with 7 bases aligning to TRBD2. Germline CDR1 MDHEN, CDR2 SYDVKM. The CDR3 covers 15 residues. CDR3 in amino acids: CATSLSGLGRETQYF. The CDR3 nucleotides read TGTGCCACCAGTTTATCCGGACTAGGGCGGGAGACCCAGTACTTC.

As to this clonotype: A clone one base away is much larger, so this may be a read error. This chain joins TRBV30 and TRBJ2-7, with D hard to call. This CDR3 is 12 amino acids long. CDR1 and CDR2 (germline): GTSNPN, SVGIG (reference sequence). The CDR3 loop is CAWSDRAYEQSF. CDR3 coding DNA: TGTGCCTGGAGTGACAGAGCCTACGAGCAGTCCTTC.

The rearrangement links TRBV18 to TRBJ2-1, with TRBD2 matching over 8 bases. CDR1 is KGHSH, CDR2 LQKENI, per germline. The CDR3 consists of 12 residues. V lost 0 bases to trimming and J lost 14 bases; unmatched junction nucleotides: 3. The DNA for the CDR3 is TGTGCCAGCTCACCACCGGGACTAGTGGAGTTCTTC. This encodes CASSPPGLVEFF.

Points on this clonotype: This is likely a read error, given that the CDR3 carries no conserved phenylalanine or tryptophan at its end. This chain joins TRBV6-6 and TRBJ2-1; D remains ambiguous. Germline V lookup: CDR1 MNHNY, CDR2 SVGAGI (reference sequence). CDR3 length: 12 amino acids. CDR3 DNA: TGTGCCAGCAGCTACTCGGGCGCTGACCAGTTCCTC. It yields the protein CASSYSGADQFL.

CDR3 DNA sequence: TGTGCCAGCAGTCAGGCCGGGACCGACATAGGCGAGCAGTACTTC. It specifies CASSQAGTDIGEQYF. V usage is TRBV6-5 and J usage is TRBJ2-7; perhaps D is TRBD1 or TRBD2 (5 bases each). The CDR3 contains 15 residues. Trimming left V 5 bases short and J 6 bases short, with 20 bases between. Germline V gene sequence: CDR1 MNHEY, CDR2 SVGAGI.

A note on this clonotype: Sequence at one end of the junction differs from germline and may be a read error. This chain links TRBV11-3 with TRBJ2-1, with 7 nucleotides matching TRBD2. Germline assignment: CDR1 SGHNT and CDR2 YENEEA. The CDR3 contains 14 residues. The CDR3 coding sequence is TGTGTCAGCAGCTCGGAGCGGGACTATAATGAGCAGTTCTTC. It codes for CVSSSERDYNEQFF.

Many counts were recorded for this clonotype. The genes are TRBV7-8 and TRBJ2-2; D may correspond to TRBD1 or TRBD2 (5 bases each). V dropped 5 bases and J dropped 1 base, with 8 bases sitting between them. CDR1 and CDR2 from the germline V gene are SGHVS and FQNEAQ. This CDR3 spans 14 amino acids. CDR3 sequence reads: CASSRDENTGELFF. The CDR3 DNA sequence: TGTGCCAGCAGCAGGGACGAGAACACCGGGGAGCTGTTTTTT.

This clonotype is labeled medium-sized (0.01 to 0.1%). This chain links TRBV11-2 with TRBJ2-7; D is undetermined. Trimming shortened V by 5 bases and J by 9 bases, and 20 bases separated the two germline ends. The CDR3 covers 14 residues. The germline CDR1 and CDR2 sequences are SGHAT and FQNNGV. The CDR3 reads CASSLTNPRVGQYF. CDR3 bases: TGTGCCAGCAGCCTTACAAATCCCCGGGTCGGGCAGTACTTC. Based on the CDR3 plus reference TRBV11-2 and TRBJ2-7, the full variable domain is EAGVAQSPRYKIIEKRQSVAFWCNPISGHATLYWYQQILGQGPKLLIQFQNNGVVDDSQLPKDRFSAERLKGVDSTLKIQPAKLEDSAVYLCASSLTNPRVGQYFGPGTRLTVT.

This clonotype was counted between two and nine times. The gene calls are TRBV6-1 and TRBJ2-7, with D possibly TRBD1 on 6 matching bases. V was shortened by 3 bases and J by 0 bases, with 12 bases between the two germline ends. CDR1 is MNHNS and CDR2 is SASEGT in the germline V gene. The CDR3 covers 15 residues. The CDR3 region has the DNA TGTGCCAGCAGTGACTCTGGGGGCTCCTCCTACGAGCAGTACTTC. Translated: CASSDSGGSSYEQYF.

This clonotype was seen at least ten times. The V call is TRBV6-1, the J call TRBJ2-5; D perhaps matches TRBD1 (5 bases). This CDR3 is built from 15 residues. Trimming removed 3 bases at V and 5 bases at J, with 16 bases between. From germline, CDR1 is MNHNS and CDR2 SASEGT. CDR3 protein: CASSDVAGMQETQYF. The CDR3 DNA is TGTGCCAGCAGTGACGTAGCAGGGATGCAGGAGACCCAGTACTTC.

In regard to this clonotype: An end of the junction differs from the germline gene, which may be a read error. The chain employs TRBV11-2 and TRBJ2-3; either TRBD1 or TRBD2 may fit D (6 bases each). The CDR3 covers 13 residues. Germline loops: CDR1 SGHAT, CDR2 FQNNGV. The DNA of the CDR3 is TGTGCCAGCAGCTCGGGGGCGGCATATACGCGGTATTTT. Residues: CASSSGAAYTRYF.

This chain uses TRBV28 with TRBJ2-1; perhaps TRBD1 as D (5 bases). CDR3 size: 15 residues. Trimming left V 7 bases short and J 8 bases short, with 21 bases between. CDR1 is MDHEN, CDR2 SYDVKM, per germline. CDR3 sequence: CASTAGIELYDEQFF. The CDR3 DNA sequence: TGTGCCAGCACCGCAGGGATTGAGCTCTATGATGAGCAGTTCTTC.

Details on this clonotype: A much larger clone lies a single base off, so this may be a read error. The rearrangement joins TRBV4-1 to TRBJ2-2, with unresolved D. V was trimmed by 4 bases and J by 4 bases, leaving 10 bases between them. The CDR3 runs to 14 residues. The V gene's germline CDR1 is MGHRA and CDR2 YSYEKL. The CDR3 sequence: CASSRDSRTGELFF. The DNA for the CDR3 is TGCGCCAGCAGCCGAGATTCCCGCACCGGGGAGCTGTTTTTT.

The chain uses TRBV29-1 and TRBJ2-1; 11 nucleotides line up with TRBD2. The germline gives CDR1 SQVTM, CDR2 ANQGSEA. V was pared by 6 bases and J by 12 bases, with 22 bases of the junction left unmatched. CDR3 length: 17 residues. CDR3 DNA: TGCAGCGTCCACCCGACTAGCGGGACGCTCCGAAAGAGTGCGCAGTTCTTC. This codes for CSVHPTSGTLRKSAQFF.

Turning to this clonotype: The junction and the germline gene differ at one end; a read error may be behind it. J is TRBJ2-3 and V is TRBV11-1; weak D call: TRBD2 (7 bases). The CDR3 totals 15 residues. Germline V gene sequence: CDR1 SGHAT, CDR2 FQDESV (reference sequence). DNA of the CDR3: TGTGTCAGCAAGGGGGTCGGGACTAACACAGACACGCAGTATTTT. Translating it yields CVSKGVGTNTDTQYF.

This chain uses TRBV28 with TRBJ1-3; 7 bases map to TRBD1. The trim removed 5 bases at V and 1 base at J, leaving 2 bases unmatched. The germline V gene has CDR1 MDHEN and CDR2 SYDVKM. The CDR3 consists of 14 residues. The CDR3 DNA is TGTGCCAGCAGTGTACAGGGGTCTGGAAACACCATATATTTT. As protein: CASSVQGSGNTIYF.

This sequence joins TRBV29-1 and TRBJ2-1, with D perhaps TRBD1 (5 bases). Germline V CDR1 and CDR2: SQVTM, ANQGSEA. V shed 6 bases and J shed 16 bases, with 19 bases lying between them. The CDR3 consists of 11 residues. The CDR3 sequence is CSVPHGAGQFF. The CDR3 bases are TGCAGCGTGCCGCATGGGGCTGGGCAATTCTTC.

About this clonotype itself: Because the CDR3 is missing its conserved closing phenylalanine or tryptophan, this is likely a read error. The V call is TRBV11-2, the J call TRBJ2-7; D is ambiguous. Per the germline V gene, CDR1 is SGHAT and CDR2 is FQNNGV. The CDR3 is 15 amino acids. V was clipped by 0 bases and J by 8 bases, with 17 bases between them. The CDR3 spells CASSLDPDHTSKQYL. The CDR3 DNA is TGTGCCAGCAGCTTAGACCCAGACCATACGTCCAAGCAGTACCTC.

With respect to this clonotype: One base away lies a much larger clone, so this may be a sequencing read error. The chain has TRBV7-9 and TRBJ1-5; TRBD1 is a possible D gene (6 bases). The CDR3 loop spans 16 amino acids. Germline lookup yields CDR1 SEHNR and CDR2 FQNEAQ (reference sequence). The V gene lost 0 bases and the J gene lost 6 bases, with 15 bases spanning the gap. Written as DNA, the CDR3 is TGTGCCAGCAGCTTAGCGGGAGAGGGGGAGACTCAGCCCCAGCATTTT. It specifies CASSLAGEGETQPQHF.

In regard to this clonotype: An end of the junction differs from the germline gene, which may be a read error. V gene TRBV12-3 or TRBV12-4 combines with J gene TRBJ1-3; D might be TRBD1 (6 bases). This CDR3 is built from 13 residues. The CDR3 spells CATIQGTWKHHIF. CDR3 sequence (DNA): TGTGCCACCATACAGGGTACCTGGAAACACCATATATTT.

This clonotype was seen a handful of times. Relative to the germline gene, one junction end is altered; a read error may explain this. The rearrangement links TRBV5-1 to TRBJ2-1; 13 bases map to TRBD2. Germline V CDR1 and CDR2: SGHRS, YFSETQ. The CDR3 loop spans 16 amino acids. The CDR3 reads CANSPGLAGAYNEQFF. CDR3 DNA: TGCGCCAACAGCCCTGGACTAGCGGGAGCCTACAATGAGCAGTTCTTC.

Points on this clonotype: One end of the junction is discordant with germline, which a read error may explain. This chain joins TRBV11-2 and TRBJ1-6; 7 positions agree with TRBD1. The CDR3 runs 15 residues. CDR1 and CDR2 (germline): SGHAT, FQNNGV. The CDR3 region has the DNA TGTGCCAGCAGCCTCTCCGGGACAGCTAATCCACCACTCCACTTT. This encodes CASSLSGTANPPLHF.

This chain joins TRBV29-1 and TRBJ2-7; D remains ambiguous. CDR3 size: 12 residues. Between the trimmed V and J ends, which lost 0 bases and 5 bases, there was a span of 8 bases. Per germline, CDR1 SQVTM and CDR2 ANQGSEA. CDR3 coding DNA: TGCAGCGTTGAAGAGAAAAGCCACGAGCAGTACTTC. It translates to CSVEEKSHEQYF.

J is TRBJ2-7 and V is TRBV11-2; 7 positions agree with TRBD2. The junction had 9 bases not matched to a gene; V was cut back by 6 bases and J by 4 bases. The CDR3 is 14 amino acids. Germline values: CDR1 SGHAT, CDR2 FQNNGV. Written as DNA, the CDR3 is TGTGCCAGCAGACAGACTAGCATCTCTTACGAGCAGTACTTC. This gives the protein CASRQTSISYEQYF.

This clonotype was seen ten or more times. This sequence joins TRBV29-1 and TRBJ2-7; D gene unclear. V was clipped by 4 bases and J by 6 bases, with 13 bases between them. The CDR3 loop spans 12 amino acids. Per the germline V gene, CDR1 is SQVTM and CDR2 is ANQGSEA. In DNA, the CDR3 is TGCAGCGTTGGTATCAGGTTGTCCGAGCAGTACTTC. Its translation: CSVGIRLSEQYF.